This TCR beta chain was identified during a study of low-dose radiotherapy and immunotherapy resistance in tumors. Study context: Participants in Cohort 1 were administered 0.5 Gy per fraction at 2-week intervals, to a cumulative dose of 6.5 Gy. A dose of 300 mg of oral aspirin was taken by patients daily for four cycles from cycle 1 day 1.

Both TCRalpha and TCRbeta chains were reverse transcribed with V-gene-specific primers. A constant-region primer paired with the V-primer adapter amplified TCRs over about 20 PCR cycles. The mRNA that was isolated underwent amplification by in vitro transcription. TCRdb processed the reads anew with MiXCR; each CDR3 protein has one entry. Of tens of thousands of distinct CDR3 sequences in the sample, roughly 29% were seen once. Sample time point: before trial treatment. Donors, who were enrolled in a single-arm phase I dose-escalation trial, received nivolumab, ipilimumab, aspirin, low-dose cyclophosphamide and low-dose radiotherapy. In this sample, this clonotype turned up many times. Sequences were derived from PBMCs, sampled before treatment. This TCR came from a male donor with rectosigmoid adenocarcinoma.

CDR3 bases: TGTGCCAGTAGCCTAACAAGTTGGGGCGAAGCTTTCTTT. Its protein is CASSLTSWGEAFF. The V call is TRBV19, the J call TRBJ1-1, with D maybe TRBD1 (5 bases). Germline lookup yields CDR1 LNHDA and CDR2 SQIVND (reference sequence). V lost 6 bases to trimming and J lost 8 bases, with 16 bases between them. There are 13 residues in the CDR3.